The rows below give T cell receptor beta chains drawn from one sample of a study of radiotherapy plus CTLA-4 blockade in lung cancer. Generated by immunoSEQ multiplex PCR, the TCRdb table keeps only in-frame clones and is missing some. The sample lists around 82,000 clones, 84% occurring once. The sequenced sample was peripheral blood, obtained from a patient treated with radiotherapy plus ipilimumab. These TCRs come from a human donor with non-small cell lung cancer who had stable disease on radiotherapy plus ipilimumab. Each CDR3 is given with its conserved first and last residue. The D gene is left open where the match is weak. Clone size is stated in some rows and not others, as once, few, many or a class when expanded.

J gene	V gene	clone size	D gene	CDR3 DNA	CDR3 protein
TRBJ2-1	TRBV18	NA	NA	TGTGCCAGCTCCTCCACGGGGGACAATGAGCAGTTCTTC	CASSSTGDNEQFF
TRBJ1-2	TRBV14	few	NA	TGTGCCAGCAGCCGGGGACCGAGGTATGGCTACACCTTC	CASSRGPRYGYTF
TRBJ1-1	TRBV5-1	NA	NA	TGCGCCAGCAGCTTTGGTCAGTCTTACACTGAAGCTTTCTTT	CASSFGQSYTEAFF
TRBJ2-5	TRBV10-2	NA	TRBD2	TGCGCCAGCAGGAGTGGGACTAGCGGGGTGGGGACCCAGTACTTC	CASRSGTSGVGTQYF
TRBJ2-3	TRBV11-3	NA	NA	TGTGCCAGCAGCTTAGGTTCGGACGGGCGTGGAACAGATACGCAGTATTTT	CASSLGSDGRGTDTQYF
TRBJ2-6	TRBV2	NA	TRBD1	TGTGCCAGCAGTACAGGGGCTGGGGCCAACGTCCTGACTTTC	CASSTGAGANVLTF
TRBJ2-5	TRBV9	NA	NA	TGTGCCAGCAGCGTAGGTGAAGAGACCCAGTACTTC	CASSVGEETQYF
TRBJ2-3	TRBV30	NA	TRBD1	TGTGCCTATGATCGGACAGGGCATTCAACAGATACGCAGTATTTT	CAYDRTGHSTDTQYF
TRBJ2-3	TRBV7-9	NA	TRBD1	TGTGCCAGCAGCTCGGGACAGGGATTAGTGAGTACGCAGTATTTT	CASSSGQGLVSTQYF
TRBJ2-7	TRBV7-9	NA	TRBD1	TGTGCCAGCAGCTTAGGTACAGGGGCCTACGAGCAGTACTTC	CASSLGTGAYEQYF
TRBJ2-7	TRBV29-1	once	NA	TGCAGCGTTTGGGCGGGTCTGTACTACGAGCAGTACTTC	CSVWAGLYYEQYF
TRBJ1-1	TRBV9	NA	NA	TGTGCCAGCAGCCACCCGCAGGGAAGTGACACTGAAGCTTTCTTT	CASSHPQGSDTEAFF
TRBJ1-6	TRBV27	NA	NA	TGTGCCAGCAGTTTTTCGAATAATTCACCCCTCCACTTT	CASSFSNNSPLHF
TRBJ1-5	TRBV11-3	NA	NA	TGTGCCAGCAGCTTAGGTCAGGGTACGACTCAGCCCCAGCATTTT	CASSLGQGTTQPQHF
TRBJ1-6	TRBV6-4	medium-sized	NA	TGTGCCAGCAGTGACTCGTTCGGGGGAGAAAATTCACCCCTCCACTTT	CASSDSFGGENSPLHF
TRBJ2-5	TRBV28	NA	TRBD2	TGTGCCAGCACGGGAGGCAGGGTTGGGGAGACCCAGTACTTC	CASTGGRVGETQYF
TRBJ2-5	TRBV9	NA	NA	TGTGCCAGCAGCGAGAGAGAAGACAGGGAGACCCAGTACTTC	CASSEREDRETQYF
TRBJ1-2	TRBV19	NA	NA	TGTGCCAGTAGTCTCACCGCAGGGACGGGGCATTTTCCATCTTTAGACGGCTACACCTTC	CASSLTAGTGHFPSLDGYTF
TRBJ1-1	TRBV29-1	NA	TRBD1	TGCAGCGCCTCTCGGGCAGGGGGTTCCGGCACTGAAGCTTTCTTT	CSASRAGGSGTEAFF
TRBJ2-7	TRBV28	NA	TRBD1	TGTGCCATTACAGGGGGCTACGAGCAGTACTTC	CAITGGYEQYF
TRBJ1-6	TRBV18	NA	TRBD1	TGTGCCAGCTCACCCCCGGGACAGGGCCCTGGGCCCCTCCACTTT	CASSPPGQGPGPLHF
TRBJ1-4	TRBV6-5	NA	NA	TGTGCCAGCAGTTACTTGGAGAAGGAAAAACTGTTTTTT	CASSYLEKEKLFF
TRBJ1-2	TRBV29-1	NA	TRBD1	TGCAGCGTTGGGGACAGGGCCTATGGCTACACCTTC	CSVGDRAYGYTF
TRBJ2-7	TRBV7-8	NA	NA	TGTGCCAGCAGCTTAGCGGTGACAGGAGGTCACCGTGGGACTTACGAGCAGTACTTC	CASSLAVTGGHRGTYEQYF
TRBJ1-4	TRBV5-1	NA	NA	TGCGCCAGCAGCTTGACAGTGAATGAAAAACTGTTTTTT	CASSLTVNEKLFF
TRBJ2-2	TRBV4-1	NA	TRBD2	TGCGCCAGCGGGGGACTAGCGGCAGGGAACACCGGGGAGCTGTTTTTT	CASGGLAAGNTGELFF
TRBJ2-5	TRBV4-1	NA	NA	TGCGCCAGCAGCCAAGCCGGCACGTCAGGGTGGGAGACCCAGTACTTC	CASSQAGTSGWETQYF
TRBJ2-7	TRBV15	NA	NA	TGTGCCACCAGCAGAGGGGGCACCTACGAGCAGTACTTC	CATSRGGTYEQYF
TRBJ2-1	TRBV11-2	NA	NA	TGTGCCAGCAGCCCTCGAAACAGCCGTCGGGACAATGAGCAGTTCTTC	CASSPRNSRRDNEQFF
TRBJ2-3	TRBV5-8	NA	NA	TGTGCCAGCAGCTTGACAGGGGATACGCAGTATTTT	CASSLTGDTQYF
TRBJ2-3	TRBV4-2	NA	NA	TGTGCCAGCAGCCAAGGGGGGGGCGAGGCAGATACGCAGTATTTT	CASSQGGGEADTQYF
TRBJ2-3	TRBV5-8	NA	NA	TGTGCCAGCAGCTTGTTAACAGATACGCAGTATTTT	CASSLLTDTQYF
TRBJ2-7	TRBV25-1	NA	TRBD1	TGTGCCAGCAAAGGACAGGGGGCAGACGAGCAGTACTTC	CASKGQGADEQYF
TRBJ2-1	TRBV5-4	once	TRBD2	TGTGCCAGCACCGCGCCCGGGACTAGCGGGGTAACGGAGCAGTTCTTC	CASTAPGTSGVTEQFF
TRBJ1-4	TRBV6-1	NA	TRBD1	TGTGCCAGCAGTGAACGACAGGGGAGGGACAGGGTAAAACTGTTTTTT	CASSERQGRDRVKLFF
TRBJ2-5	TRBV5-1	NA	NA	TGCGCCAGCAGCTTGGCCCCGTCGAGGGGGGAAGAGACCCAGTACTTC	CASSLAPSRGEETQYF
TRBJ1-4	TRBV5-1	once	NA	TGCGCCAGCAGCTTGGCCCCAGGGTGGGACGAAAAACTGTTTTTT	CASSLAPGWDEKLFF
TRBJ2-1	TRBV5-1	NA	TRBD2	TGCGCCAGCAGCATTTTATCCTCGGGACTAGCGGGGCGGGACAATGAGCAGTTCTTC	CASSILSSGLAGRDNEQFF
TRBJ2-7	TRBV9	NA	TRBD1	TGTGCCAGCAGCGTAGCGGCGACAGGGGCTTACGAGCAGTACTTC	CASSVAATGAYEQYF
TRBJ1-5	TRBV10-3	NA	NA	TGTGCCATCAGCCCCGACAGTAACAATCAGCCCCAGCATTTT	CAISPDSNNQPQHF
TRBJ2-5	TRBV7-8	NA	NA	TGTGCCAGCACCCAAACCCGGCTGTTTCAAGAGACCCAGTACTTC	CASTQTRLFQETQYF
TRBJ1-6	TRBV30	NA	NA	TGTGCCTGGAGTGTACGTCATATGGAGCCCCTCCACTTT	CAWSVRHMEPLHF
TRBJ2-7	TRBV5-1	NA	NA	TGCGCCAGCAGCTTGGCGATGGGACCTGAGCAGTACTTC	CASSLAMGPEQYF
TRBJ2-7	TRBV2	NA	NA	TGTGCCAGCAGTGAGACAAGACGCAACGAGCAGTACTTC	CASSETRRNEQYF
TRBJ1-4	TRBV7-2	NA	NA	TGTGCCAGCAGCCCCGAACAGCTAGAAAAACTGTTTTTT	CASSPEQLEKLFF